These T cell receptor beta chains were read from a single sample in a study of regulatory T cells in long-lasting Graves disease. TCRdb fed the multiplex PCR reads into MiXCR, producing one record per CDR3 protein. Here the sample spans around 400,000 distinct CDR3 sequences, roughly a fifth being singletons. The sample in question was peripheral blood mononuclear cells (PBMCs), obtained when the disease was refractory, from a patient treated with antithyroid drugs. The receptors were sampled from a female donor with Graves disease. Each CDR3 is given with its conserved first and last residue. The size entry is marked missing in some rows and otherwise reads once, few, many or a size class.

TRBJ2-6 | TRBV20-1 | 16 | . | CSARGGGSGGANALTF
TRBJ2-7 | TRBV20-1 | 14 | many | CSARAGLAVYEQYF
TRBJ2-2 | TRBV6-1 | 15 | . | CASRQMGTVPGELFF
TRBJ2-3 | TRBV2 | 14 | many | CASSPDRVTDTQYF
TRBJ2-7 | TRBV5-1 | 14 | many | CASGWQAGSYEQYF
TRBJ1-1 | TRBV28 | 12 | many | CASSSARGGAFF
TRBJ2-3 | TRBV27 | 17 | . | CASSFSGTGRSGGTQYF
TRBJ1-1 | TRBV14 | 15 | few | CASSLGTQGLERAFF
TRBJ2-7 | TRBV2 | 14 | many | CASSEEGQTYEQYF
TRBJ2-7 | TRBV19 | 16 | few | CASSIARLGGGYEQYF
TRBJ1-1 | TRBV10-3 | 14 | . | CATGHLETPTEAFF
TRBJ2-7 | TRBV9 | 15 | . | CASSVGGQWSYEQYF
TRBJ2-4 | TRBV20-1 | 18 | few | CSAHSSGRRGSAKNIQYF
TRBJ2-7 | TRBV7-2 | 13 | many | CASSLGTSGFMYF
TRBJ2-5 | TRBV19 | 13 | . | CASSIGRGETQYF
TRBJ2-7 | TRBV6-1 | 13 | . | CASSTGPFYEQYF
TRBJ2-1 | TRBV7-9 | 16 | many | CASSPTASGSYNEQFF
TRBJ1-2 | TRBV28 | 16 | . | CASSPIGPVVNYGYTF
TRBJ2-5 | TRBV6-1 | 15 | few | CASTLGVNPQETQYF
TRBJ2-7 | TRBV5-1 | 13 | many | CASSKGQTYEQYF
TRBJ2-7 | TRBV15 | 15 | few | CATSRAAGGPPEQYF
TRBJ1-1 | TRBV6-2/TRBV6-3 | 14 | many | CASSEAGEYTEAFF
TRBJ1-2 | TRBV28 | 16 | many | CASSFGGARPLGGYTF
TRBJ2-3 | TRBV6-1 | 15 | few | CASRFYSDPPDTQYF
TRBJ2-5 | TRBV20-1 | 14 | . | CSGVQRESQETQYF
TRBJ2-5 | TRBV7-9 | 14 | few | CASSFQGGGETQYF
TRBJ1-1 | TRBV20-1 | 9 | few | CSARLEAFF
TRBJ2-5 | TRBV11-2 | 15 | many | CASSLGSPGSETQYF
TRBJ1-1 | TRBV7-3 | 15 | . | CASSLTGGAGAEAFF
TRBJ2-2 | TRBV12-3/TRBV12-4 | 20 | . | CASSGMAGGTGTGGSGELFF
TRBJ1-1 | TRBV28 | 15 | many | CASSSQARLNTEAFF